This TCR beta chain originates from a study of blood T cell repertoires in COVID-19. Libraries were prepared by immunoSEQ multiplex PCR; TCRdb keeps only in-frame clonotypes and omits some of them. Among under 95,000 clones, 88% were seen once, and the ten largest hold approximately 45%. The CDR3 sequence is 16 residues long. Trimming removed 1 base from V and 2 bases from J; junction bases left unmatched: 5. Germline V gives CDR1 SGHTA, CDR2 FQGNSA. The chain carries TRBV7-2 and TRBJ2-5; the match to TRBD2 covers 9 bases. The TCR originated in a human donor in a cohort sampled during active COVID-19. The sample consisted of peripheral blood. CDR3: CASSLERLAGQETQYF. The CDR3, as DNA: TGTGCCAGCAGCTTAGAACGTCTAGCGGGGCAAGAGACCCAGTACTTC.